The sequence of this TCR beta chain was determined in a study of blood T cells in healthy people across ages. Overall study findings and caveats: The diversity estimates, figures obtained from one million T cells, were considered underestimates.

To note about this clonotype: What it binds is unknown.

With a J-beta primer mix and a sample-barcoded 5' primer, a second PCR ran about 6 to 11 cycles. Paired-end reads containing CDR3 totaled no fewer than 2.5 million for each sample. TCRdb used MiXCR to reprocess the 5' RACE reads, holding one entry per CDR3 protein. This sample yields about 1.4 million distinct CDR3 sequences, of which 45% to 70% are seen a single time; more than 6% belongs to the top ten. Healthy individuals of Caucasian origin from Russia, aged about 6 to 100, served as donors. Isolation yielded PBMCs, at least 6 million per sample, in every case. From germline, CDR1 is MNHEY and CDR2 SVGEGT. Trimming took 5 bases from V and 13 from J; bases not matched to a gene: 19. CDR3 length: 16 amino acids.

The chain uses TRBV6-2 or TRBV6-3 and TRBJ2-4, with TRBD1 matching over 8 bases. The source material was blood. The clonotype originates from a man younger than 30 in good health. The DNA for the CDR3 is TGTGCCAGCAGTCCCTTTTACACCGGGACAGGTGGTGAGCAGTACTTC. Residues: CASSPFYTGTGGEQYF.